This TCR beta chain appears in the sequencing data of a study of multiple sclerosis patients with progressive multifocal leukoencephalopathy. The study, taken as a whole, reports: PML-onset expanded TRB clones were detectable before and during natalizumab therapy. Findings may reflect JC virus infection or just general immunocompromise.

Assay: immunoSEQ multiplex PCR; the TCRdb copy retains only in-frame clones and omits some. The repertoire holds 25,000 to 30,000 clones, with roughly 86% as singletons. Notes on this clone: Its antigen is still unknown.

The sample's time point: about 6 months of natalizumab therapy. All patients had prior interferon beta, and all PML patients were female. This CDR3 region has 12 residues. In germline, CDR1 is MNHEY, CDR2 SVGAGI. V lost 10 bases and J lost 4, with 13 bases in between. This chain joins TRBV6-5 and TRBJ1-2; D is perhaps TRBD1 (6 bases). The input for sequencing was PBMCs, taken from a patient treated with natalizumab. The origin of this receptor is a human donor with multiple sclerosis. CDR3: CATAGQSYGYTF. The CDR3 coding sequence is TGTGCCACCGCCGGACAGAGCTATGGCTACACCTTC.